The subject of this entry is one T cell receptor beta chain. This specimen comes from a study of beta chain features in type 1 diabetes. TCRB transcripts that were expressed got sequenced, as all of the isolated RNA had been reverse transcribed. Method: immunoSEQ multiplex PCR; TCRdb's copy keeps in-frame clones and lacks some. The data show around 500,000 clones, 11% seen once. The length of the CDR3 is 14 residues. The germline V and J ends were trimmed by 4 bases and 0 bases, with 8 bases remaining between them. CDR1 and CDR2 from the germline V gene are SNHLY and FYNNEI. Sequences were obtained from naive CD4+ T cells from blood. The rearrangement joins TRBV2 to TRBJ2-3; D is unresolved. The TCR comes from a woman aged 18-29 years in good health. CDR3 sequence: CASSVQISTDTQYF. CDR3 DNA: TGTGCCAGCAGTGTTCAGATAAGCACAGATACGCAGTATTTT.